These 25 T cell receptor beta chains came from one sample sequenced in a study of T cell clones after liver transplantation. Repertoires were generated with immunoSEQ multiplex PCR, while TCRdb's copy carries only in-frame clones and drops some. Of tens of thousands of clones in the sample, 80% were seen once. The sample consisted of CD4+ T cells from blood, taken 12 months after liver transplant. The receptor set was obtained from a human patient who received a liver transplant. Some T cells may be provided by the graft donor.

This chain connects TRBV7-2 to TRBJ1-5; 8 bases agree with TRBD1. Germline V lookup: CDR1 SGHTA, CDR2 FQGNSA. The V gene end was trimmed by 6 bases and the J gene end by 6 bases; junction bases not matched to a gene: 10. The CDR3 contains 15 residues. The CDR3: CASSPGQGARQPQHF. As DNA, the CDR3 is TGTGCCAGCAGTCCCGGACAGGGCGCGCGTCAGCCCCAGCATTTT.

The chain joins TRBV5-7 to TRBJ2-5; no definite D call. TRBV5-7 belongs to the ORF category, with a function that is uncertain. The CDR3 runs 14 residues. V was trimmed by 4 bases and J by 5 bases, leaving 15 bases between them. The CDR3 bases are TGTGCCAGCAGCAGGTCACCCTGGCGGGAGACCCAGTACTTC. Its translation is CASSRSPWRETQYF.

V and J are TRBV7-2 and TRBJ2-7; 10 nucleotides match TRBD1. The V segment lost 4 bases and the J segment 7 bases; nucleotides outside the gene matches: 10. The germline CDR1 and CDR2 sequences are SGHTA and FQGNSA. The CDR3 is 15 residues long. For the CDR3, the DNA is TGTGCCAGCAGCTCCCCCGGGACAGGGGCACGGGAGCAGTACTTC. As protein: CASSSPGTGAREQYF. Full variable domain (missing parts from reference TRBV7-2 and TRBJ2-7): GAGVSQSPSNKVTEKGKDVELRCDPISGHTALYWYRQSLGQGLEFLIYFQGNSAPDKSGLPSDRFSAERTGGSVSTLTIQRTQQEDSAVYLCASSSPGTGAREQYFGPGTRLTVT.

Points on this clone: Other DNA sequences in this sample translate to the same CDR3. The CDR3 DNA reads TGCAGTGCGAGGGACTACCCCGAAGCTTTCTTT. Residues: CSARDYPEAFF. The chain recombines TRBV20-1 with TRBJ1-1, with D possibly TRBD1 on 5 matching bases. V was pared by 6 bases and J by 8 bases, with 13 bases between. CDR1 and CDR2 from the germline V gene are DFQATT and SNEGSKA (reference sequence). This CDR3 region has 11 residues.

The rearrangement joins TRBV18 to TRBJ1-2, with TRBD1 identical over 7 bases. This CDR3 is 16 amino acids long. Germline V gene data show CDR1 as KGHSH and CDR2 as LQKENI. J was trimmed by 1 base and V by 3 bases; bases with no gene match: 8. CDR3 sequence (DNA): TGTGCCAGCTCACCCCTCCGGGACAGACATAACTATGGCTACACCTTC. Residues: CASSPLRDRHNYGYTF.

The chain has TRBV7-9 and TRBJ1-1; 7 bases are shared with TRBD1. The J segment lost 4 bases and the V segment lost 6 bases, leaving 11 bases of the junction unmatched. The germline gives CDR1 SEHNR, CDR2 FQNEAQ (reference sequence). The CDR3 is made up of 15 amino acids. DNA of the CDR3: TGTGCCAGCAGTTATACAGGGGTGTATGGCACTGAAGCTTTCTTT. This sequence encodes CASSYTGVYGTEAFF.

The gene calls are TRBV2 and TRBJ2-1; the D is unclear. CDR3 length: 14 amino acids. V dropped 7 bases and J dropped 0 bases, with 10 bases sitting between them. CDR1 is SNHLY, CDR2 FYNNEI, per germline. CDR3 amino acids: CASNALSSYNEQFF. CDR3 in DNA: TGTGCCAGCAACGCACTTAGCTCCTACAATGAGCAGTTCTTC.

V gene TRBV30 combines with J gene TRBJ2-1, with unresolved D. The CDR3 is 12 residues long. Between the trimmed V and J ends, which lost 2 bases and 4 bases, there was a span of 6 bases. Germline V gene sequence: CDR1 GTSNPN, CDR2 SVGIG (reference sequence). CDR3 sequence: CAWSRSYNEQFF. CDR3 DNA sequence: TGTGCCTGGAGTAGGAGTTACAATGAGCAGTTCTTC.

The rearrangement links TRBV9 to TRBJ2-3; 14 bases are shared with TRBD2. There are 18 residues in the CDR3. V gave up 4 bases and J gave up 0 bases; unmatched junction bases: 7. Germline assignment: CDR1 SGDLS and CDR2 YYNGEE. Written as DNA, the CDR3 is TGTGCCAGCAGCTTAGGACTAGCGGGAGGTTTTAGCACAGATACGCAGTATTTT. The encoded protein is CASSLGLAGGFSTDTQYF.

This clone was seen once. This chain joins TRBV6-1 and TRBJ1-3, with D perhaps matching TRBD1 (6 bases). Trimming stripped 6 bases from V and 0 bases from J, with 12 bases between. The CDR3 spans 15 residues. The germline V gene has CDR1 MNHNS and CDR2 SASEGT. The CDR3 reads CASRRQVNSGNTIYF. DNA of the CDR3: TGTGCCAGCAGGCGACAGGTTAACTCTGGAAACACCATATATTTT.

This clone was detected many times. V is TRBV2 and J is TRBJ2-5; tentatively, D is TRBD1 or TRBD2 (5 bases each). Germline loops: CDR1 SNHLY, CDR2 FYNNEI. The germline V and J ends were trimmed by 7 bases and 7 bases, with 13 bases remaining between them. This CDR3 comprises 12 residues. The CDR3 protein is CASIGVGGTQYF. Written as DNA, the CDR3 is TGTGCCAGCATCGGTGTTGGGGGGACCCAGTACTTC. Combining the CDR3 with reference TRBV2 and TRBJ2-5 gives the whole variable domain EPEVTQTPSHQVTQMGQEVILRCVPISNHLYFYWYRQILGQKVEFLVSFYNNEISEKSEIFDDQFSVERPDGSNFTLKIRSTKLEDSAMYFCASIGVGGTQYFGPGTRLLVL.

The chain has TRBV9 and TRBJ1-1; the match to TRBD1 covers 10 bases. Per the germline V gene, CDR1 is SGDLS and CDR2 is YYNGEE. J lost 7 bases, V lost 5 bases, and 5 bases had no gene match. The CDR3 is 13 residues long. CDR3 bases: TGTGCCAGCAGGGGACAGGGGTCGGATGAAGCTTTCTTT. Amino acids: CASRGQGSDEAFF.

This sequence joins TRBV18 and TRBJ2-2; 11 bases fit TRBD1. CDR1 and CDR2 from the germline V gene are KGHSH and LQKENI. The J segment lost 4 bases and the V segment lost 1 base, leaving 2 bases of the junction unmatched. This CDR3 is built from 16 residues. This CDR3 is CASSPQGTGGTGELFF. The CDR3, as DNA: TGTGCCAGCTCACCACAAGGGACAGGGGGCACCGGGGAGCTGTTTTTT.

V gene TRBV11-2 combines with J gene TRBJ1-2, with D perhaps matching TRBD1 (6 bases). The CDR3 runs to 15 residues. Trimming shortened V by 5 bases and J by 8 bases, and 21 bases separated the two germline ends. Germline V gene lookup returns CDR1 SGHAT and CDR2 FQNNGV. The CDR3 bases are TGTGCCAGCAGCACCCTCCAGGGGAAGGGAGCAGGCTACACCTTC. It encodes CASSTLQGKGAGYTF.

The chain couples TRBV28 to TRBJ1-1; 7 bases match TRBD1. Per germline, CDR1 MDHEN and CDR2 SYDVKM. V was clipped by 5 bases and J by 1 base; unmatched bases: 7. The CDR3 consists of 15 residues. The CDR3, as DNA: TGTGCCAGCAGTCCCCCGGACAGGCCGAACACTGAAGCTTTCTTT. Protein: CASSPPDRPNTEAFF.

This clone was observed a single time. This chain uses TRBV7-2 with TRBJ2-7; perhaps TRBD2 as D (5 bases). The germline V gene encodes CDR1 SGHTA and CDR2 FQGNSA. V was pared by 8 bases and J by 3 bases, with 14 bases between. The CDR3 is made up of 13 amino acids. The DNA for the CDR3 is TGTGCCAGCGGGAAGGCCGGGAACTACGAGCAGTACTTC. Its translation is CASGKAGNYEQYF.

The chain combines TRBV5-1 with TRBJ2-6; 12 bases match TRBD2. The germline V gene encodes CDR1 SGHRS and CDR2 YFSETQ. J lost 1 base, V lost 3 bases, and 5 bases had no gene match. The CDR3 runs 18 residues. In nucleotides, the CDR3 is TGCGCCAGCAGCTCCTGGACTAGCGGGATGTCTGGGGCCAACGTCCTGACTTTC. As protein: CASSSWTSGMSGANVLTF.

The chain employs TRBV9 and TRBJ1-4, with D perhaps matching TRBD1 (5 bases). In germline, CDR1 is SGDLS, CDR2 YYNGEE. V was cut by 4 bases and J by 8 bases, with 18 bases left in between. The CDR3 totals 15 residues. The CDR3 loop is CASSPHPGTREKLFF. CDR3 DNA sequence: TGTGCCAGCAGCCCCCACCCCGGGACCCGGGAAAAACTGTTTTTT.

In the case of this clone: One junction end disagrees with the germline gene, perhaps due to a read error. The chain links TRBV28 to TRBJ1-2; the D is unclear. This CDR3 has 12 residues. The germline V gene encodes CDR1 MDHEN and CDR2 SYDVKM. CDR3 amino acids: CSTGFINYGYTF. In DNA form, the CDR3 reads TGCTCGACGGGGTTCATTAACTATGGCTACACCTTC.

V usage is TRBV6-1 and J usage is TRBJ1-5; D call uncertain. CDR3 length: 13 residues. The germline V and J ends were trimmed by 8 bases and 1 base, with 9 bases remaining between them. CDR1 is MNHNS, CDR2 SASEGT, per germline. CDR3 amino acids: CASVIGSNQPQHF. CDR3 in DNA: TGTGCCAGCGTAATAGGGAGCAATCAGCCCCAGCATTTT.

The chain has TRBV7-9 and TRBJ2-1, with D tentatively TRBD2 (5 bases). This CDR3 is built from 12 residues. V shed 5 bases and J shed 15 bases, with 17 bases lying between them. The germline V gene has CDR1 SEHNR and CDR2 FQNEAQ (reference sequence). The CDR3 sequence is CASSPSEGWLFF. The DNA of the CDR3 is TGTGCCAGCAGCCCTTCTGAGGGTTGGCTGTTCTTC.

This clone was found a few times. The gene calls are TRBV4-3 and TRBJ1-2; TRBD1 is a possible D gene (5 bases). This CDR3 has 14 amino acids. The germline V gene encodes CDR1 LGHNA and CDR2 YSLEER. V was cut by 0 bases and J by 7 bases, with 12 bases left in between. This chain's CDR3 is CASSQDLGDIGYTF. CDR3 bases: TGCGCCAGCAGCCAAGATCTAGGGGATATTGGCTACACCTTC.

The chain couples TRBV28 to TRBJ2-4, with D possibly being TRBD1 (6 bases). Looked up from germline, CDR1 is MDHEN and CDR2 is SYDVKM. Between the trimmed V and J ends, which lost 3 bases and 13 bases, there was a span of 19 bases. CDR3 length equals 14 residues. This CDR3 reads CASSFSAGARSQYF. CDR3 nucleotides: TGTGCCAGCAGTTTTAGTGCAGGGGCCCGCTCACAGTACTTC. The full variable domain, completed using reference TRBV28 and TRBJ2-4, is DVKVTQSSRYLVKRTGEKVFLECVQDMDHENMFWYRQDPGLGLRLIYFSYDVKMKEKGDIPEGYSVSREKKERFSLILESASTNQTSMYLCASSFSAGARSQYFGAGTRLSVL.

The J gene is TRBJ1-1, the V gene TRBV5-4, with D perhaps TRBD1 (6 bases). V gave up 0 bases and J gave up 0 bases, with 6 bases separating them. CDR1 SGHNT and CDR2 YYREEE come from the germline V gene (reference sequence). The CDR3 length is 14 residues. In DNA form, the CDR3 reads TGTGCCAGCAGCTTGGGGACAGTGAACACTGAAGCTTTCTTT. Amino acid sequence: CASSLGTVNTEAFF.

The chain is built from TRBV28 and TRBJ2-1; no reliable D call. This CDR3 spans 14 amino acids. The germline CDR1 and CDR2 sequences are MDHEN and SYDVKM. V dropped 5 bases and J dropped 10 bases, with 18 bases sitting between them. As DNA, the CDR3 is TGTGCCAGCAGTCAGTCTACCTTCGCCTACGAGCAGTTCTTC. Its protein product is CASSQSTFAYEQFF.